These 16 T cell receptor beta chains share one sample of origin, sequenced in a study of shared clonotypes between healthy human individuals (dated by TCRdb to about 2020). Library preparation used the immunoSEQ multiplex PCR assay. TCRdb limited this immuneACCESS table to in-frame rearrangements with V and J called. A share of clones is missing; checked studies link under half to unresolved V genes, and the rest is unexplained. The sample table holds about 470,000 clones, of which roughly 77% were seen once. Under 15% of the sample is taken by the ten largest. Sequencing was performed on PBMCs. The origin of the receptors is a woman between 40 and 50 years old in good health. Some clones in this sample may be carry-over from other donors' samples.

The chain recombines TRBV11-3 with TRBJ1-1; 7 bases align to TRBD1. Losses at the gene ends were 2 bases for V and 3 bases for J; bases not matched to a gene: 12. This CDR3 comprises 17 residues. The germline gives CDR1 SGHNT, CDR2 YENEEA. Here the CDR3 DNA reads TGTGCCAGCAGCTTATCGGCTCCCGGGACAGACGACACTGAAGCTTTCTTT. Protein: CASSLSAPGTDDTEAFF.

This clone was recorded a few times. In DNA form, the CDR3 reads TGTGCCAGCAGCCCGACGTCTGGGACCCAGTACTTC. Protein: CASSPTSGTQYF. The V gene is TRBV9, the J gene TRBJ2-5, with no clear D. V lost 4 bases and J lost 7, with 11 bases in between. The CDR3 loop spans 12 amino acids. Germline loops: CDR1 SGDLS, CDR2 YYNGEE.

The rearrangement joins TRBV6-4 to TRBJ2-1; 9 nucleotides agree with TRBD2. CDR1 is MRHNA and CDR2 is SNTAGT in the germline V gene. The CDR3 is 16 residues long. Trimming cost V 0 bases and J 2 bases; bases outside gene matches: 2. As DNA, the CDR3 is TGTGCCAGCAGTGACTCGGCGGGAGGGCCCTACAATGAGCAGTTCTTC. Its protein is CASSDSAGGPYNEQFF.

About this clone: This sequence is one base from a far larger clone and is likely a read error. The chain is built from TRBV10-1 and TRBJ2-1; tentative D call: TRBD2 (6 bases). Germline V gene lookup returns CDR1 WNHNN and CDR2 SYGVQD (reference sequence). The CDR3 is 16 amino acids. V was clipped by 2 bases and J by 7 bases, with 18 bases between them. The CDR3: CASSEEGSSERNEQFF. CDR3 nucleotide sequence: TGCGCCAGCAGTGAGGAGGGTTCTAGCGAGAGGAATGAGCAGTTCTTC.

Concerning this clone itself: The junction does not match germline at one end; this may be a read error. The gene calls are TRBV7-7 and TRBJ2-1; possible D gene TRBD2, 7 bases. Germline values: CDR1 SSHAT, CDR2 FNYEAQ (reference sequence). The CDR3 has 13 residues. CDR3 sequence: CASSWGGRNEQFF. CDR3 DNA sequence: TGTGCTAGCAGCTGGGGGGGGCGCAATGAGCAGTTCTTC.

This chain links TRBV10-3 with TRBJ2-5; D ambiguous. CDR3 length: 11 amino acids. The ends were cut back, 3 bases at V and 1 base at J, with 0 bases in the middle. The germline V gene encodes CDR1 ENHRY and CDR2 SYGVKD. As DNA, the CDR3 is TGTGCCATCAGTGACCAAGAGACCCAGTACTTC. It yields the protein CAISDQETQYF.

J is TRBJ2-7 and V is TRBV6-5; D is possibly TRBD1 (6 bases). This CDR3 has 14 amino acids. Trimming left V 5 bases short and J 3 bases short, with 14 bases between. Per the germline V gene, CDR1 is MNHEY and CDR2 is SVGAGI. The CDR3, as DNA: TGTGCCAGCAGTCTCCGGGACACACTCTACGAGCAGTACTTC. This translates into CASSLRDTLYEQYF.

This clone was found a few times. The chain uses TRBV27 and TRBJ2-1, with D perhaps matching TRBD2 (6 bases). Germline CDR1 MNHEY, CDR2 SMNVEV (reference sequence). Trimming left V 0 bases short and J 8 bases short, with 11 bases between. CDR3 size: 14 residues. The CDR3 sequence: CASSLSRREHEQFF. The CDR3 nucleotides are TGTGCCAGCAGTTTATCGAGACGGGAGCATGAGCAGTTCTTC.

V and J are TRBV28 and TRBJ2-2; either TRBD1 or TRBD2 may supply D (5 bases each). The CDR3 length is 15 residues. V was clipped by 3 bases and J by 7 bases, with 15 bases between them. Germline values: CDR1 MDHEN, CDR2 SYDVKM. The CDR3 is CASSFPVGAGGELFF. Written as DNA, the CDR3 is TGTGCCAGCAGTTTTCCGGTCGGGGCGGGCGGGGAGCTGTTTTTT.

The chain uses TRBV7-9 and TRBJ2-5, with 8 bases identical to TRBD2. Trimming cost V 5 bases and J 3 bases; bases outside gene matches: 8. CDR1 is SEHNR and CDR2 is FQNEAQ in the germline V gene (reference sequence). CDR3 length: 15 amino acids. The CDR3 bases are TGTGCCAGCAGCCGGTCTGGACTAGCCGAAGAGACCCAGTACTTC. It codes for CASSRSGLAEETQYF.

The V and J genes are TRBV5-6 and TRBJ2-3; 8 bases are a match to TRBD1. The CDR3 sequence is 16 residues long. The V segment lost 4 bases and the J segment 2 bases; nucleotides outside the gene matches: 9. Germline CDR1 and CDR2: SGHDT and YYEEEE. The CDR3 is CASSPRQGSPTDTQYF. CDR3 DNA: TGTGCCAGCAGCCCGAGACAGGGGTCACCCACAGATACGCAGTATTTT.

The table lists this clone with a count of one. The V call is TRBV27, the J call TRBJ2-7; D possibly uses TRBD1 or TRBD2 (5 bases each). CDR1 is MNHEY, CDR2 SMNVEV, per germline (reference sequence). The CDR3 has 14 residues. V was cut by 6 bases and J by 2 bases, with 14 bases left in between. This CDR3 reads CASRGPGLTYEQYF. In DNA form, the CDR3 reads TGTGCCAGCAGGGGGCCGGGATTAACCTACGAGCAGTACTTC.

A few counts support this clone. This chain connects TRBV19 to TRBJ1-1; unclear D gene. Trimming left V 3 bases short and J 7 bases short, with 9 bases between. CDR1 and CDR2 (germline): LNHDA, SQIVND (reference sequence). This CDR3 is 12 amino acids long. Here the CDR3 reads CASSIPRFEAFF. In DNA, the CDR3 is TGTGCCAGTAGTATCCCCCGGTTTGAAGCTTTCTTT.

This clone occurred once. The gene calls are TRBV29-1 and TRBJ1-3; D not certain. The CDR3 contains 12 residues. CDR1 is SQVTM, CDR2 ANQGSEA, per germline. V was clipped by 3 bases and J by 3 bases, with 6 bases between them. The CDR3 coding sequence is TGCAGCGTTGAGGAAATTGGAAACACCATATATTTT. Amino acid sequence: CSVEEIGNTIYF.

Only a few counts were recorded for this clone. The chain uses TRBV28 and TRBJ2-1; TRBD1 might be the D (5 bases). The CDR3 covers 16 residues. The V and J ends lost 6 bases and 6 bases respectively, with 21 bases between them. The germline CDR1 and CDR2 sequences are MDHEN and SYDVKM. CDR3 sequence reads: CASRSNTRVVSNEQFF. The DNA of the CDR3 is TGTGCCAGCAGATCGAACACCAGGGTCGTTAGCAATGAGCAGTTCTTC.

Concerning this clone: Additional DNA sequences in this sample encode the identical CDR3. The gene calls are TRBV5-1 and TRBJ2-1; TRBD1 matches at 8 bases. The CDR3 is 15 residues long. The ends lost 4 bases at V and 3 bases at J; junction bases unmatched: 6. Germline V gene sequence: CDR1 SGHRS, CDR2 YFSETQ. The CDR3 here is CASSLGQGSYNEQFF. CDR3 bases: TGCGCCAGCAGCCTCGGACAGGGAAGCTACAATGAGCAGTTCTTC.